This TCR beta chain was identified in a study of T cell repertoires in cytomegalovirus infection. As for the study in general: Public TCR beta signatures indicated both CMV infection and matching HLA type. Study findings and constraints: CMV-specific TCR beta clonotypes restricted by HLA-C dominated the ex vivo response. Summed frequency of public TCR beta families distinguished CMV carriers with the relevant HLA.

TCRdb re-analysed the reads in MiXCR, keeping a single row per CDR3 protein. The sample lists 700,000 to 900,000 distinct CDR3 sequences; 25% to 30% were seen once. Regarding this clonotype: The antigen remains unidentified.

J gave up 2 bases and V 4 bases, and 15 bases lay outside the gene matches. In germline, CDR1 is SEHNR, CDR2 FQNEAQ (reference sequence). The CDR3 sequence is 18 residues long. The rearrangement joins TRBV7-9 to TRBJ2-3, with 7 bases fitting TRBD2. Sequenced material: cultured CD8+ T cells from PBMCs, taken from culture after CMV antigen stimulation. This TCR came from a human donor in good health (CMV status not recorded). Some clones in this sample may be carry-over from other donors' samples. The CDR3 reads CASSYHVSLAAHTDTQYF. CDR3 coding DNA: TGTGCCAGCAGCTACCACGTGTCTCTAGCGGCCCACACAGATACGCAGTATTTT.